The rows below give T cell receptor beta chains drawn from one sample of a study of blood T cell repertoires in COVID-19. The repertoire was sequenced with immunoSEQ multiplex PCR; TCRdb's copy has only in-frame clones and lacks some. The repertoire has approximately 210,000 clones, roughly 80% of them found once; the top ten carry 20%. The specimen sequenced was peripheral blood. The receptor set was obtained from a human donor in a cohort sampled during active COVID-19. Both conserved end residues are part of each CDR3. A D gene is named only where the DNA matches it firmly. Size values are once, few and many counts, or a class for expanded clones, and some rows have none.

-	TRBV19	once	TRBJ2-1	CASSFRDITYNEQFF	TGTGCCAGTAGTTTCCGGGACATAACCTACAATGAGCAGTTCTTC
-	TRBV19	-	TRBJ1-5	CASSWTVNQPQHF	TGTGCCAGTAGCTGGACAGTAAATCAGCCCCAGCATTTT
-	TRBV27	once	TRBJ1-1	CASSLGAGRFF	TGTGCCAGCAGTTTAGGAGCAGGGCGTTTCTTT
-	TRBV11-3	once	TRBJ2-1	CASSPLGARINNEQFF	TGTGCCAGCAGCCCCCTGGGGGCACGAATTAACAATGAGCAGTTCTTC
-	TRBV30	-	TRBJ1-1	CAWSPRGGASNTEAFF	TGTGCCTGGAGTCCTAGGGGGGGGGCATCCAACACTGAAGCTTTCTTT
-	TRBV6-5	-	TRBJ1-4	CASHSSGNNEKLFF	TGTGCCAGCCACTCTTCGGGTAATAATGAAAAACTGTTTTTT
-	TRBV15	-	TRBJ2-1	CATSRGGPPYNEQFF	TGTGCCACCAGCAGAGGCGGGCCTCCCTACAATGAGCAGTTCTTC
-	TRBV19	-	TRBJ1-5	CASSIASGRPQHF	TGTGCCAGTAGTATAGCCTCAGGGCGGCCCCAGCATTTT
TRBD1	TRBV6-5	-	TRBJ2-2	CASSPDRGKTGELFF	TGTGCCAGCAGTCCCGACAGGGGTAAAACCGGGGAGCTGTTTTTT
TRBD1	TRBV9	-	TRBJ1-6	CASSADRVTYNSPLHF	TGTGCCAGCAGCGCGGACAGGGTTACCTATAATTCACCCCTCCACTTT
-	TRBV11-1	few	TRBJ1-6	CASSLWEGSPLHF	TGTGCCAGCAGCTTATGGGAGGGGTCACCCCTCCACTTT
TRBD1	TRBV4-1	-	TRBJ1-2	CASSHTDRGSGYTF	TGCGCCAGCAGCCATACCGACAGGGGGTCTGGCTACACCTTC
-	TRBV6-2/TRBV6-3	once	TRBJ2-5	CASSPSHHSRTLQETQYF	TGTGCCAGCAGCCCCTCCCACCACAGTAGAACTCTACAAGAGACCCAGTACTTC
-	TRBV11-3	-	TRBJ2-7	CASSFGTSYEQYF	TGTGCCAGCAGCTTCGGGACTTCCTACGAGCAGTACTTC
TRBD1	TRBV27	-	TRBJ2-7	CASRDRASYEQYF	TGTGCCAGCAGGGACAGGGCTTCCTACGAGCAGTACTTC
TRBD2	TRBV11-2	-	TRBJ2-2	CASSPSGSSAGELFF	TGTGCCAGCAGCCCTAGCGGGAGTAGTGCCGGGGAGCTGTTTTTT
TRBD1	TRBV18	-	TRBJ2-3	CASSLDRADTQYF	TGTGCCAGCTCACTGGACAGGGCAGATACGCAGTATTTT
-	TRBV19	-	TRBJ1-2	CASSIGVPGYGYTF	TGTGCCAGTAGTATCGGGGTCCCTGGATATGGCTACACCTTC
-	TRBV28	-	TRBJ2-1	CASSLSAGGSYNEQFF	TGTGCCAGCAGTTTATCGGCGGGCGGCTCCTACAATGAGCAGTTCTTC
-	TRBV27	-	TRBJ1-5	CASSAKNHQPQHF	TGTGCCAGCAGTGCGAAGAATCATCAGCCCCAGCATTTT
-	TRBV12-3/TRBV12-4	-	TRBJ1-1	CASSQMLNTEAFF	TGTGCCAGCAGCCAGATGCTGAACACTGAAGCTTTCTTT
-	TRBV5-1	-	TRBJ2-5	CASSLGLLETQYF	TGCGCCAGCAGCTTGGGACTGCTGGAGACCCAGTACTTC
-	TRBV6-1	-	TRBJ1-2	CASSEQGRDYGYTF	TGTGCCAGCAGTGAACAGGGTAGGGACTATGGCTACACCTTC
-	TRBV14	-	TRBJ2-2	CASSQVLSSTGELFF	TGTGCCAGCAGCCAAGTTTTGTCATCCACCGGGGAGCTGTTTTTT
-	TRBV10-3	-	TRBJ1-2	CAISESTGANYGYTF	TGTGCCATCAGTGAATCCACGGGAGCTAACTATGGCTACACCTTC
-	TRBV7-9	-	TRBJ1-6	CASSLDGGTSPLHF	TGTGCCAGCAGCTTAGATGGAGGCACTTCACCCCTCCACTTT
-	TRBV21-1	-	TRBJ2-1	CASSLGWREGQYNEQFF	TGTGCCAGCAGCCTAGGTTGGCGGGAGGGCCAATACAATGAGCAGTTCTTC
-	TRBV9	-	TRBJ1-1	CASSPDRFTEAFF	TGTGCCAGCAGCCCCGACAGGTTCACTGAAGCTTTCTTT
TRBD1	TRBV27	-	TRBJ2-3	CASRIVQGADTQYF	TGTGCCAGCAGAATCGTGCAGGGGGCTGATACGCAGTATTTT
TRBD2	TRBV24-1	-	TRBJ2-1	CATSPGGQAYNEQFF	TGTGCCACCAGTCCGGGAGGTCAAGCCTACAATGAGCAGTTCTTC
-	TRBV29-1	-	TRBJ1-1	CSVLRQLNTEAFF	TGCAGCGTTTTGAGGCAGTTGAACACTGAAGCTTTCTTT
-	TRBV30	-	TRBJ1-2	CAWSSLRSYGYTF	TGTGCCTGGAGTAGCCTCCGTTCTTATGGCTACACCTTC
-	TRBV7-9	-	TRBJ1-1	CASSLRAGMNTEAFF	TGTGCCAGCAGCTTAAGAGCAGGGATGAACACTGAAGCTTTCTTT
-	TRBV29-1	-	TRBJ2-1	CSVATHYSYNEQFF	TGCAGCGTTGCGACACATTACTCCTACAATGAGCAGTTCTTC
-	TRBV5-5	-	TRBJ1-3	CASTTPVSGNTIYF	TGTGCCAGCACCACACCCGTATCTGGAAACACCATATATTTT